The rows below give T cell receptor beta chains drawn from one sample of a study of a mutant IDH1 vaccine in newly diagnosed glioma. TCRdb's copy holds only in-frame clones and misses some; the assay was immunoSEQ multiplex PCR. This table has 75,000 to 95,000 clones, roughly 91% appearing once. No antigens are known for them. The sequences come from PBMCs, collected from a glioma patient whose treatment included an IDH1 peptide vaccine. These receptors all come from a woman aged 45-65 years with glioma. CDR3s include the opening cysteine and the closing phenylalanine or tryptophan. The size field is filled for only some rows; it gives once, few, many or a size class.

j_call: TRBJ2-1; v_call: TRBV6-5; clone_size: -; cdr3_aa: CASSSGLIAAWQFF
j_call: TRBJ1-2; v_call: TRBV28; clone_size: -; cdr3_aa: CASRIGTGNYGYTF
j_call: TRBJ1-2; v_call: TRBV28; clone_size: -; cdr3_aa: CAIKETGGRSYGYTF
j_call: TRBJ1-2; v_call: TRBV2; clone_size: -; cdr3_aa: CASSETGYGYTF
j_call: TRBJ2-1; v_call: TRBV18; clone_size: once; cdr3_aa: CASSPPAGTSGRWEQFF
j_call: TRBJ2-7; v_call: TRBV28; clone_size: once; cdr3_aa: CASSFVGSSYEQYF
j_call: TRBJ2-1; v_call: TRBV29-1; clone_size: -; cdr3_aa: CSVPSGLIYNEQFF
j_call: TRBJ1-1; v_call: TRBV30; clone_size: -; cdr3_aa: CAWNLGGAREAFF
j_call: TRBJ2-1; v_call: TRBV19; clone_size: -; cdr3_aa: CASMPLVSGTNNEQFF
j_call: TRBJ1-1; v_call: TRBV9; clone_size: -; cdr3_aa: CASSVYGESEAFF
j_call: TRBJ2-7; v_call: TRBV7-6; clone_size: -; cdr3_aa: CASSPRTENYEQYF
j_call: TRBJ1-5; v_call: TRBV4-2; clone_size: -; cdr3_aa: CASSQEYSNQPQHF
j_call: TRBJ1-2; v_call: TRBV25-1; clone_size: few; cdr3_aa: CASSDRGYGYTF
j_call: TRBJ2-1; v_call: TRBV11-2; clone_size: -; cdr3_aa: CASSLGTAYNEQFF
j_call: TRBJ2-1; v_call: TRBV19; clone_size: -; cdr3_aa: CASSMIRDSYNEQFF
j_call: TRBJ1-1; v_call: TRBV28; clone_size: -; cdr3_aa: CASRTRDRGIGDTEAFF
j_call: TRBJ1-2; v_call: TRBV6-5; clone_size: -; cdr3_aa: CASRVSRGNYGYTF
j_call: TRBJ2-3; v_call: TRBV4-1; clone_size: -; cdr3_aa: CASSQDRGDTQYF
j_call: TRBJ1-4; v_call: TRBV6-1; clone_size: -; cdr3_aa: CASRGDSATNEKLFF
j_call: TRBJ2-5; v_call: TRBV5-6; clone_size: -; cdr3_aa: CASSFRAEETQYF
j_call: TRBJ1-3; v_call: TRBV7-6; clone_size: -; cdr3_aa: CASSLGRARGNTIYF
j_call: TRBJ2-1; v_call: TRBV6-6; clone_size: -; cdr3_aa: CASSTPYNEQFF
j_call: TRBJ1-2; v_call: TRBV5-1; clone_size: few; cdr3_aa: CASSLQGAGGYTF
j_call: TRBJ2-7; v_call: TRBV7-2; clone_size: -; cdr3_aa: CASSLGIGGHRNYEQYF
j_call: TRBJ2-7; v_call: TRBV27; clone_size: -; cdr3_aa: CASSSPGLAGSRNEQYF
j_call: TRBJ2-2; v_call: TRBV28; clone_size: -; cdr3_aa: CASSFDSYTGELFF
j_call: TRBJ1-2; v_call: TRBV27; clone_size: -; cdr3_aa: CASSPAYQGTANYGYTF
j_call: TRBJ1-2; v_call: TRBV28; clone_size: -; cdr3_aa: CASSSRDAFYYTF
j_call: TRBJ1-1; v_call: TRBV27; clone_size: -; cdr3_aa: CASSLFQVGGSTEAFF
j_call: TRBJ2-7; v_call: TRBV10-3; clone_size: -; cdr3_aa: CAISEFGRGRARYEQYF
j_call: TRBJ2-3; v_call: TRBV27; clone_size: -; cdr3_aa: CASRSFKGLDFTDTQYF
j_call: TRBJ1-4; v_call: TRBV21-1; clone_size: -; cdr3_aa: CASSQGGVRANEKLFF
j_call: TRBJ2-3; v_call: TRBV30; clone_size: once; cdr3_aa: CAWRVDPTDTQYF
j_call: TRBJ2-7; v_call: TRBV6-5; clone_size: -; cdr3_aa: CASSYGRGRSYEQYF
j_call: TRBJ2-7; v_call: TRBV5-1; clone_size: -; cdr3_aa: CASSLGLAGPYEQYF
j_call: TRBJ2-7; v_call: TRBV9; clone_size: -; cdr3_aa: CASSVGLSYEQYF
j_call: TRBJ2-2; v_call: TRBV5-4; clone_size: -; cdr3_aa: CASSLAREADGELFF
j_call: TRBJ1-3; v_call: TRBV10-3; clone_size: -; cdr3_aa: CAIRAGGLRNTIYF
j_call: TRBJ2-3; v_call: TRBV19; clone_size: once; cdr3_aa: CASSIRGRAGTDTQYF
j_call: TRBJ2-7; v_call: TRBV7-2; clone_size: -; cdr3_aa: CASSYTGTDGEQYF
j_call: TRBJ1-4; v_call: TRBV6-6; clone_size: -; cdr3_aa: CASSNRQGEEKLFF
j_call: TRBJ2-1; v_call: TRBV2; clone_size: -; cdr3_aa: CASRAGQGRNEQFF
j_call: -; v_call: TRBV6-5; clone_size: once; cdr3_aa: CASSTPGSGSHEQYF
j_call: TRBJ1-4; v_call: TRBV5-6; clone_size: -; cdr3_aa: CASSFQGTNEKLFF
j_call: TRBJ2-1; v_call: TRBV7-3; clone_size: -; cdr3_aa: CASSLGATSEQFF
j_call: TRBJ2-2; v_call: TRBV27; clone_size: -; cdr3_aa: CASRPLMDTNTGELFF
j_call: TRBJ2-6; v_call: TRBV19; clone_size: -; cdr3_aa: CASTPTALVGLGANVLTF
j_call: TRBJ1-1; v_call: TRBV12-5; clone_size: -; cdr3_aa: CASGLGNTEAFF
j_call: TRBJ1-5; v_call: TRBV29-1; clone_size: -; cdr3_aa: CSVEQGPNQPQHF
j_call: TRBJ2-5; v_call: TRBV9; clone_size: -; cdr3_aa: CASSPSLAGQETQYF
j_call: TRBJ1-1; v_call: TRBV7-9; clone_size: -; cdr3_aa: CASSLQGRSTEAFF
j_call: TRBJ2-3; v_call: TRBV4-1; clone_size: -; cdr3_aa: CASSQDRGGRALADTQYF